This is a list of T cell receptor beta chains from one sample in a study of blood T cell repertoires in COVID-19. Clones were read by immunoSEQ multiplex PCR, and TCRdb kept only the in-frame ones, dropping some. The sample holds more than 80,000 clones, around 80% seen once. The sample was peripheral blood. The receptors originated from a man between 50 and 59 years old with active or convalescent COVID-19. The CDR3 runs from the conserved cysteine through the conserved F or W. D genes are given only for firm matches. Size values are once, few and many counts, or a class for expanded clones, and some rows have none.

v_call: TRBV5-1
d_call: .
clone_size: .
j_call: TRBJ2-2
cdr3_nt: TGCGCCAGCAGCTTGGTTAGTAGAGGGCTAGCCGGGGAGCTGTTTTTT
cdr3_aa: CASSLVSRGLAGELFF

v_call: TRBV24-1
d_call: .
clone_size: .
j_call: TRBJ2-1
cdr3_nt: TGTGCCACCAGTGAGACCAGTGGGGGGGCCTCCTACAATGAGCAGTTCTTC
cdr3_aa: CATSETSGGASYNEQFF

v_call: TRBV28
d_call: TRBD1
clone_size: .
j_call: TRBJ1-2
cdr3_nt: TGTGCCAGCAGCTCTAGTGGGACAGCTCTTTATGGCTACACCTTC
cdr3_aa: CASSSSGTALYGYTF

v_call: TRBV5-1
d_call: TRBD1
clone_size: once
j_call: TRBJ2-3
cdr3_nt: TGCGCCAGCAGCCTACCGGGGACAGGGCAGGATACGCAGTATTTT
cdr3_aa: CASSLPGTGQDTQYF

v_call: TRBV27
d_call: .
clone_size: .
j_call: TRBJ2-2
cdr3_nt: TGTGCCAGCAGTTCAGGGCGGGGCACCGGGGAGCTGTTTTTT
cdr3_aa: CASSSGRGTGELFF

v_call: TRBV10-1
d_call: TRBD2
clone_size: .
j_call: TRBJ2-2
cdr3_nt: TGCGCCAGCAGTGATTGGGGACTAGCGGGGGACACCGGGGAGCTGTTTTTT
cdr3_aa: CASSDWGLAGDTGELFF

v_call: TRBV6-5
d_call: .
clone_size: few
j_call: TRBJ1-3
cdr3_nt: TGTGCCAGCTCGGAGTCAGGAAACACCATATATTTT
cdr3_aa: CASSESGNTIYF

v_call: TRBV19
d_call: TRBD1
clone_size: .
j_call: TRBJ2-3
cdr3_nt: TGTGCCATTCAGGGGGTTGGCACAGATACGCAGTATTTT
cdr3_aa: CAIQGVGTDTQYF

v_call: TRBV9
d_call: TRBD1
clone_size: .
j_call: TRBJ2-5
cdr3_nt: TGTGCCAGCAGCGTGGGACAGTTGGAGACCCAGTACTTC
cdr3_aa: CASSVGQLETQYF

v_call: TRBV27
d_call: .
clone_size: .
j_call: TRBJ2-2
cdr3_nt: TGTGCCAGCAGTTACTTACAGGGCACCGGGGAGCTGTTTTTT
cdr3_aa: CASSYLQGTGELFF

v_call: TRBV2
d_call: .
clone_size: .
j_call: TRBJ2-5
cdr3_nt: TGTGCCAGCAGGGACAACCTAGAGACCCAGTACTTC
cdr3_aa: CASRDNLETQYF

v_call: TRBV4-1
d_call: TRBD1
clone_size: .
j_call: TRBJ1-3
cdr3_nt: TGCGCCAGCAGCCAAGCGCTGCAGGGGGCTGGAAACACCATATATTTT
cdr3_aa: CASSQALQGAGNTIYF

v_call: TRBV4-3
d_call: .
clone_size: once
j_call: TRBJ1-2
cdr3_nt: TGCGCCAGCAGCCAAGATAATCCGGTGTATGGCTACACCTTC
cdr3_aa: CASSQDNPVYGYTF

v_call: TRBV19
d_call: .
clone_size: .
j_call: TRBJ1-5
cdr3_nt: TGTGCCAGTAGTATATCACTGAATACCAATCAGCCCCAGCATTTT
cdr3_aa: CASSISLNTNQPQHF

v_call: TRBV6-6
d_call: TRBD1
clone_size: .
j_call: TRBJ1-6
cdr3_nt: TGTGCCAGCAGTCCGGGACAGAATTCACCCCTCCACTTT
cdr3_aa: CASSPGQNSPLHF

v_call: TRBV4-3
d_call: TRBD2
clone_size: .
j_call: TRBJ2-5
cdr3_nt: TGCGCCAGCAGCCAAGGATATAGCGGGTCGGGGTACCAAGAGACCCAGTACTTC
cdr3_aa: CASSQGYSGSGYQETQYF

v_call: TRBV15
d_call: TRBD1
clone_size: .
j_call: TRBJ1-1
cdr3_nt: TGTGCCACCAGCAGAGATACGACAGGGGGGGCTGAAGCTTTCTTT
cdr3_aa: CATSRDTTGGAEAFF

v_call: TRBV10-3
d_call: .
clone_size: .
j_call: TRBJ2-2
cdr3_nt: TGTGCCATCAGTGATATGTTGGAGAGGGAGCTGTTTTTT
cdr3_aa: CAISDMLERELFF

v_call: TRBV12-3/TRBV12-4
d_call: .
clone_size: .
j_call: TRBJ2-1
cdr3_nt: TGTGCCAGCAGTTACGCGAGTAACAATGAGCAGTTCTTC
cdr3_aa: CASSYASNNEQFF

v_call: TRBV2
d_call: .
clone_size: .
j_call: TRBJ1-1
cdr3_nt: TGTGCCAGCAGTGAAGAGGGGCGCAACACTGAAGCTTTCTTT
cdr3_aa: CASSEEGRNTEAFF

v_call: TRBV28
d_call: TRBD1
clone_size: .
j_call: TRBJ1-4
cdr3_nt: TGTGCCAGCAGTCTACAGGGACAGGGGGACGAAAAACTGTTTTTT
cdr3_aa: CASSLQGQGDEKLFF

v_call: TRBV24-1
d_call: TRBD1
clone_size: .
j_call: TRBJ2-2
cdr3_nt: TGTGCCACCAGTGATTTGCCCCAGGGGGCACAGACCGGGGAGCTGTTTTTT
cdr3_aa: CATSDLPQGAQTGELFF

v_call: TRBV5-4
d_call: TRBD1
clone_size: .
j_call: TRBJ1-1
cdr3_nt: TGTGCCAGCAGCTTGAAAGGGGGCGGTGGGGAAGCTTTCTTT
cdr3_aa: CASSLKGGGGEAFF

v_call: TRBV18
d_call: TRBD1
clone_size: .
j_call: TRBJ1-1
cdr3_nt: TGTGCCAGCTCACCGACCGGACAGGGGGCCACTGAAGCTTTCTTT
cdr3_aa: CASSPTGQGATEAFF

v_call: TRBV7-9
d_call: .
clone_size: .
j_call: TRBJ1-5
cdr3_nt: TGTGCCAGCAGCTCAACAGGGTGGCCCCAGCATTTT
cdr3_aa: CASSSTGWPQHF

v_call: TRBV6-5
d_call: .
clone_size: .
j_call: TRBJ2-2
cdr3_nt: TGTGCCAGCAGTTACGGGCGATACACCGGGGAGCTGTTTTTT
cdr3_aa: CASSYGRYTGELFF

v_call: TRBV19
d_call: .
clone_size: .
j_call: TRBJ2-5
cdr3_nt: TGTGCCAGTAGTATTTTAGGACGAGGGCAAGAGACCCAGTACTTC
cdr3_aa: CASSILGRGQETQYF

v_call: TRBV2
d_call: TRBD2
clone_size: .
j_call: TRBJ2-5
cdr3_nt: TGTGCCAGCAGTGAAACTAGCGGGGGGGCCTGGGAGACCCAGTACTTC
cdr3_aa: CASSETSGGAWETQYF

v_call: TRBV5-4
d_call: TRBD1
clone_size: few
j_call: TRBJ1-6
cdr3_nt: TGTGCCAGTAGTTTAGGGGGCGCTGGGAATTCACCCCTCCACTTT
cdr3_aa: CASSLGGAGNSPLHF

v_call: TRBV6-5
d_call: TRBD1
clone_size: .
j_call: TRBJ2-7
cdr3_nt: TGTGCCAGCAGCGACAGGGGCTACGAGCAGTACTTC
cdr3_aa: CASSDRGYEQYF

v_call: TRBV14
d_call: .
clone_size: .
j_call: TRBJ1-1
cdr3_nt: TGTGCCAGCAGCCAAGACACTTTCACTGAAGCTTTCTTT
cdr3_aa: CASSQDTFTEAFF

v_call: TRBV9
d_call: TRBD2
clone_size: .
j_call: TRBJ2-7
cdr3_nt: TGTGCCAGCAGCGAGGCCCCAACGGGGGGGCAATACGAGCAGTACTTC
cdr3_aa: CASSEAPTGGQYEQYF

v_call: TRBV25-1
d_call: .
clone_size: .
j_call: TRBJ2-4
cdr3_nt: TGTGCCAGCAGTGAAACAGCCCTGGCCAAAAACATTCAGTACTTC
cdr3_aa: CASSETALAKNIQYF

v_call: TRBV6-2/TRBV6-3
d_call: .
clone_size: .
j_call: TRBJ1-3
cdr3_nt: TGTGCCAGCAGTCCCGACTACAGTTCTGGAAACACCATATATTTT
cdr3_aa: CASSPDYSSGNTIYF

v_call: TRBV28
d_call: TRBD2
clone_size: .
j_call: TRBJ2-3
cdr3_nt: TGTGCCAGCCCCCCCGGGACTAGCGGGGGGGCGACAGATACGCAGTATTTT
cdr3_aa: CASPPGTSGGATDTQYF

v_call: TRBV7-8
d_call: .
clone_size: few
j_call: TRBJ1-1
cdr3_nt: TGTGCCAGCAGCTCCCAGGGGAACACTGAAGCTTTCTTT
cdr3_aa: CASSSQGNTEAFF

v_call: TRBV7-8
d_call: .
clone_size: .
j_call: TRBJ1-2
cdr3_nt: TGTGCCAGCAGCCCACAGACAGGTCGGGGAGGCTACACCTTC
cdr3_aa: CASSPQTGRGGYTF

v_call: TRBV7-9
d_call: .
clone_size: .
j_call: TRBJ2-1
cdr3_nt: TGTGCCAGCAGCTTGGGACAAGGGTCTTACAATGAGCAGTTCTTC
cdr3_aa: CASSLGQGSYNEQFF